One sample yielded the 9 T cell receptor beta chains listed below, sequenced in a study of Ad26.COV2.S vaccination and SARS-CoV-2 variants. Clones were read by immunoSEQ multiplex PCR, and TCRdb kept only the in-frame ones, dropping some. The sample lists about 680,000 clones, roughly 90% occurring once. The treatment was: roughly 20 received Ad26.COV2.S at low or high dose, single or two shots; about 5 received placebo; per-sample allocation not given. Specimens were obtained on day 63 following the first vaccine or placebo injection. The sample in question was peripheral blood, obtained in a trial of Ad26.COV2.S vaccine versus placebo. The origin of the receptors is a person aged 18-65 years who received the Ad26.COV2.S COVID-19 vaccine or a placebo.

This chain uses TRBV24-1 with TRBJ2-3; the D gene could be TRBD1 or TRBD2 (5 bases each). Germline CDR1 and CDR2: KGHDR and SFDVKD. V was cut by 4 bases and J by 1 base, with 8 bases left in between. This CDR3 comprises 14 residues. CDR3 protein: CATSEGRRTDTQYF. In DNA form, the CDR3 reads TGTGCCACCAGTGAGGGACGGCGCACAGATACGCAGTATTTT.

This CDR3 reads CASSIDANTGELFF. The DNA for the CDR3 is TGTGCCAGTAGTATAGACGCCAACACCGGGGAGCTGTTTTTT. The genes are TRBV19 and TRBJ2-2; D remains unclear. Between the trimmed V and J ends, which lost 0 bases and 2 bases, there was a span of 4 bases. Germline V gene data show CDR1 as LNHDA and CDR2 as SQIVND (reference sequence). The CDR3 is 14 residues long.

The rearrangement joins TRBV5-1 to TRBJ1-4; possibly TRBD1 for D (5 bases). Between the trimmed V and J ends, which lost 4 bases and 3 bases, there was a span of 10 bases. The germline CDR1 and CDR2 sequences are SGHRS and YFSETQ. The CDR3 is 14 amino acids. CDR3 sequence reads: CASSPRGSNEKLFF. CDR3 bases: TGCGCCAGCAGCCCGAGGGGATCTAATGAAAAACTGTTTTTT.

CDR3 in DNA: TGTGCCAGCAGCCCTAGCTGGGGGAGCTCCTACGAGCAGTACTTC. As protein: CASSPSWGSSYEQYF. V usage is TRBV21-1 and J usage is TRBJ2-7. TRBV21-1 is listed as a pseudogene. This CDR3 is built from 15 residues.

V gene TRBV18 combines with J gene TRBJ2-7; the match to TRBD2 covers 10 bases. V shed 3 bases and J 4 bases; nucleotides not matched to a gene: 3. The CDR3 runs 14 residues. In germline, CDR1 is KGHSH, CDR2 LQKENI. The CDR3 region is CASSPASGSYEQYF. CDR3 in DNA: TGTGCCAGCTCACCGGCTAGCGGGAGTTACGAGCAGTACTTC.

CDR3 sequence: CAWSRERTGGTGVLQPQHF. The CDR3 bases are TGTGCCTGGAGTAGGGAACGCACAGGCGGGACAGGGGTCCTCCAGCCCCAGCATTTT. This sequence joins TRBV30 and TRBJ1-5, with 10 bases that match TRBD1. This CDR3 spans 19 amino acids. Looked up from germline, CDR1 is GTSNPN and CDR2 is SVGIG (reference sequence). The trim removed 2 bases at V and 7 bases at J, leaving 20 bases unmatched.

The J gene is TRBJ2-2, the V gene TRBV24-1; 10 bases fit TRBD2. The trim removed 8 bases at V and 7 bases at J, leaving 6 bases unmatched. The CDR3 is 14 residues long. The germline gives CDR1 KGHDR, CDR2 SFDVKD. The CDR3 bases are TGTGCCACCACTCTAGCGGGGGTGTACGGGGAGCTGTTTTTT. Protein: CATTLAGVYGELFF.

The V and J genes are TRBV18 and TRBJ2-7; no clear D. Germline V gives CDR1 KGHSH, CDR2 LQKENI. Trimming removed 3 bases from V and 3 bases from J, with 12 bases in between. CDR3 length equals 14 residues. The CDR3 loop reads CASSPSPGYYEQYF. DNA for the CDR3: TGTGCCAGCTCACCCTCTCCAGGCTACTACGAGCAGTACTTC.

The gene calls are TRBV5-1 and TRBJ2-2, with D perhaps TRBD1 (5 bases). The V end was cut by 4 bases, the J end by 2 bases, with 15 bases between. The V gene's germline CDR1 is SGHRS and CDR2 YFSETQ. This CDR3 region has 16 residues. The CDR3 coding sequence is TGCGCCAGCAGCGACGTAGAAACAGGCAACACCGGGGAGCTGTTTTTT. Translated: CASSDVETGNTGELFF.